These 32 T cell receptor beta chains were sequenced from one sample in a study of CD8+CD57+ T cells in acquired aplastic anemia. The study profiled TCR beta VDJ and CDR3 using genomic DNA as template. TCRdb redid the calling of the reads with MiXCR, one entry per CDR3 protein. The sample includes about 180,000 distinct CDR3 sequences, roughly 50% of them seen just once. All patients picked for sequencing had shown, by flow cytometry, an expansion of CD8+CD57+ cells. The material sequenced was sorted CD4+, CD8+, or CD8+CD57+ T cells (not recorded which) from PBMCs. These receptors were collected from a human donor with aplastic anemia.

This clonotype showed up many times. The rearrangement links TRBV19 to TRBJ2-3, with D perhaps matching TRBD1 (5 bases). The CDR3 runs to 13 residues. Germline assignment: CDR1 LNHDA and CDR2 SQIVND (reference sequence). Between the trimmed V and J ends, which lost 2 bases and 4 bases, there was a span of 7 bases. The DNA for the CDR3 is TGTGCCAGTAGTATACAGGGTTCAGATACGCAGTATTTT. Its protein is CASSIQGSDTQYF.

Note on this clonotype: The conserved closing phenylalanine or tryptophan is absent in this CDR3, likely reflecting a read error. The V gene is TRBV12-3 or TRBV12-4, the J gene TRBJ1-6; 7 nucleotides agree with TRBD1. CDR3 length: 16 residues. CDR3 sequence (DNA): TGTGCCAGCAGCTTAGTGAAGGGGGCCCCTTACTCACCCCTCCACCTT. Its protein product is CASSLVKGAPYSPLHL.

This chain connects TRBV7-2 to TRBJ2-5, with D unclear. The CDR3 has 11 residues. Germline assignment: CDR1 SGHTA and CDR2 FQGNSA. Deletions cut 10 bases from V and 2 bases from J, with 8 bases between. The DNA of the CDR3 is TGTGCCATGCGGAGTCAAGAGACCCAGTACTTC. Amino acids: CAMRSQETQYF.

This clonotype showed up just once. This rearrangement joins TRBV15 to TRBJ1-5; D gene uncertain. The germline V gene encodes CDR1 LNHNV and CDR2 YYDKDF (reference sequence). V lost 5 bases and J lost 7, with 15 bases in between. The CDR3 is made up of 14 amino acids. The CDR3 here is CATSGRRGVQPQHF. In DNA form, the CDR3 reads TGTGCCACCAGCGGCAGGCGTGGCGTACAGCCCCAGCATTTT.

The rearrangement links TRBV10-2 to TRBJ2-7, with 9 bases fitting TRBD2. The CDR3 is made up of 13 amino acids. The V gene's germline CDR1 is WSHSY and CDR2 SAAADI. V was clipped by 6 bases and J by 2 bases; unmatched bases: 2. CDR3 sequence reads: CASRRGGTYEQYF. The CDR3, as DNA: TGCGCCAGCAGGCGGGGGGGCACCTACGAGCAGTACTTC.

This sequence joins TRBV10-3 and TRBJ2-3; 9 nucleotides agree with TRBD1. V was clipped by 7 bases and J by 3 bases; unmatched bases: 5. This CDR3 region has 14 residues. CDR1 ENHRY and CDR2 SYGVKD come from the germline V gene. The CDR3 protein is CAITDRGETDTQYF. CDR3 coding DNA: TGTGCCATCACCGACAGGGGGGAAACAGATACGCAGTATTTT.

The chain couples TRBV29-1 to TRBJ2-5, with D possibly matching TRBD2 (6 bases). Germline assignment: CDR1 SQVTM and CDR2 ANQGSEA. The CDR3 sequence is 13 residues long. V lost 6 bases and J lost 2, with 13 bases in between. The CDR3 region has the DNA TGCAGCGTCCTCCCTGGAGGGCAAGAGACCCAGTACTTC. As protein: CSVLPGGQETQYF.

Only a few counts were recorded for this clonotype. The chain joins TRBV12-3 or TRBV12-4 to TRBJ2-2; no clear D. Trimming stripped 5 bases from V and 0 bases from J, with 7 bases between. CDR3 length: 14 amino acids. The chain's CDR3 is CASSNGPNTGELFF. CDR3 bases: TGTGCCAGCAGTAACGGGCCGAACACCGGGGAGCTGTTTTTT.

This clonotype was seen many times. The chain carries TRBV25-1 and TRBJ2-7, with D unclear. The CDR3 loop spans 10 amino acids. Looked up from germline, CDR1 is MGHDK and CDR2 is SYGVNS. Deletions cut 6 bases from V and 7 bases from J, with 7 bases between. CDR3 bases: TGTGCCAGCAGGGGTTTAGAGCAGTACTTC. This gives the protein CASRGLEQYF.

With respect to this clonotype: Just one base apart from a much larger clone, this may be a read error. Likely a read error: the CDR3 ends without its conserved phenylalanine or tryptophan. V usage is TRBV14 and J usage is TRBJ1-2, with 7 bases fitting TRBD1. V shed 4 bases and J 6 bases; nucleotides not matched to a gene: 8. CDR3 length equals 14 residues. Germline V lookup: CDR1 SGHDN, CDR2 FVKESK. In nucleotides, the CDR3 is TGTGCCAGCAGCCCAAACAGGGGCGGGCATGGCTACACCCTC. Translating gives CASSPNRGGHGYTL.

The genes are TRBV10-3 and TRBJ2-3; maybe TRBD1 (5 bases). V lost 10 bases and J lost 0, with 17 bases in between. The CDR3 covers 15 residues. CDR1 ENHRY and CDR2 SYGVKD come from the germline V gene. CDR3: CATTLGVGSTDTQYF. In DNA form, the CDR3 reads TGTGCCACCACATTAGGGGTTGGTAGCACAGATACGCAGTATTTT.

In this sample, this clonotype turned up a few times. One junction end does not reproduce the germline sequence, and a read error may be involved. The chain couples TRBV20-1 to TRBJ2-1, with a tentative D call TRBD1 (6 bases). Germline V CDR1 and CDR2: DFQATT, SNEGSKA (reference sequence). The CDR3 is made up of 16 amino acids. The CDR3 sequence: CSAPDRTRSSYNGQFF. The CDR3 bases are TGCAGTGCCCCCGACAGGACTCGCAGCTCCTACAATGGGCAGTTCTTC.

The chain recombines TRBV12-3 or TRBV12-4 with TRBJ1-6; weak D call: TRBD1 (6 bases). The CDR3 contains 14 residues. V was cut by 5 bases and J by 8 bases, with 13 bases left in between. The CDR3 here is CASSGTTGYSPLHF. In nucleotides, the CDR3 is TGTGCCAGCAGTGGGACGACAGGATATTCACCCCTCCACTTT.

The chain is built from TRBV7-9 and TRBJ1-6; the D gene is possibly TRBD1 (6 bases). Trimming shortened V by 5 bases and J by 10 bases, and 15 bases separated the two germline ends. Per the germline V gene, CDR1 is SEHNR and CDR2 is FQNEAQ (reference sequence). This CDR3 is 14 amino acids long. The CDR3 here is CASSLGGGGSPLHF. The CDR3 region has the DNA TGTGCCAGCAGCCTAGGGGGGGGAGGATCACCCCTCCACTTT.

Many counts were recorded for this clonotype. The V and J genes are TRBV25-1 and TRBJ2-7; no clear D gene. CDR1 is MGHDK and CDR2 is SYGVNS in the germline V gene. Deletions cut 2 bases from V and 6 bases from J, with 14 bases between. The CDR3 length is 14 residues. CDR3 in amino acids: CASSEDLKAGEQYF. The CDR3 DNA reads as TGTGCCAGCAGTGAAGATCTTAAGGCAGGCGAGCAGTACTTC.

This clonotype was picked up many times. V gene TRBV6-1 combines with J gene TRBJ2-2; D gene uncertain. V lost 4 bases and J lost 7, with 7 bases in between. This CDR3 has 12 residues. The germline V gene encodes CDR1 MNHNS and CDR2 SASEGT. This CDR3 reads CASSGRLGELFF. In DNA, the CDR3 is TGTGCCAGCAGTGGACGTCTCGGGGAGCTGTTTTTT.

This clonotype has a handful of counts. J is TRBJ2-5 and V is TRBV12-3 or TRBV12-4; D is unresolved. V shed 5 bases and J shed 5 bases, with 12 bases lying between them. CDR3 size: 13 residues. CDR3 region: CASSSSLAETQYF. The CDR3 DNA is TGTGCCAGCAGTAGTAGTCTGGCTGAGACCCAGTACTTC.

The chain uses TRBV20-1 and TRBJ2-7; 8 bases match TRBD2. Looked up from germline, CDR1 is DFQATT and CDR2 is SNEGSKA (reference sequence). V gave up 1 base and J gave up 3 bases; unmatched junction bases: 8. The CDR3 runs to 15 residues. This chain's CDR3 is CSARVGGLAIYEQYF. The CDR3 DNA reads as TGCAGTGCTAGAGTGGGCGGACTAGCCATCTACGAGCAGTACTTC.

This clonotype was seen many times. This chain uses TRBV20-1 with TRBJ2-5; 8 nucleotides agree with TRBD1. The junction had 3 bases not matched to a gene; V was cut back by 5 bases and J by 1 base. The CDR3 has 13 residues. CDR1 DFQATT and CDR2 SNEGSKA come from the germline V gene (reference sequence). The CDR3 DNA sequence: TGCAGTGCTGAGGGACAGGTCCAAGAGACCCAGTACTTC. Residues: CSAEGQVQETQYF.

The CDR3 region has the DNA TGCAGTGCTAGAGATGTAAAAGGGCGCGATGGCTACACCTTC. Amino acids: CSARDVKGRDGYTF. The chain has TRBV20-1 and TRBJ1-2; D is unresolved. The CDR3 has 14 residues. Per the germline V gene, CDR1 is DFQATT and CDR2 is SNEGSKA (reference sequence). Trimming shortened V by 0 bases and J by 6 bases, and 14 bases separated the two germline ends.

The CDR3 here is CATSRETGIAYEQYF. CDR3 nucleotides: TGTGCCACCAGCAGAGAGACAGGGATTGCCTACGAGCAGTACTTC. The chain carries TRBV15 and TRBJ2-7; 7 positions agree with TRBD1. J gave up 2 bases and V 0 bases, and 4 bases lay outside the gene matches. Germline CDR1 LNHNV, CDR2 YYDKDF (reference sequence). The CDR3 loop spans 15 amino acids.

This clonotype was seen ten or more times. V gene TRBV19 combines with J gene TRBJ2-7; 7 nucleotides match TRBD1. Germline V gives CDR1 LNHDA, CDR2 SQIVND (reference sequence). The CDR3 is made up of 20 amino acids. V lost 8 bases and J lost 0; bases outside the gene matches: 25. This CDR3 reads CASSIDSRDSSGKSSYEQYF. For the CDR3, the DNA is TGTGCCAGTTCTATCGACTCCCGGGACAGCTCGGGGAAAAGCTCCTACGAGCAGTACTTC.

This clonotype was detected only a few times. V gene TRBV7-9 combines with J gene TRBJ2-7, with unresolved D. Germline CDR1 reads SEHNR; CDR2 reads FQNEAQ (reference sequence). This CDR3 has 10 amino acids. V dropped 4 bases and J dropped 5 bases, with 3 bases sitting between them. DNA of the CDR3: TGTGCCAGCAGCTCAAACGAGCAGTACTTC. This encodes CASSSNEQYF.

This sequence joins TRBV24-1 and TRBJ2-5, with 9 nucleotides matching TRBD2. Germline-derived CDR1 and CDR2 are KGHDR and SFDVKD. V shed 3 bases and J 5 bases; nucleotides not matched to a gene: 6. The CDR3 runs to 15 residues. CDR3 protein: CATSDPSGNGETQYF. CDR3 DNA sequence: TGTGCCACCAGTGATCCTAGCGGGAACGGTGAGACCCAGTACTTC.

The gene calls are TRBV3-1 and TRBJ2-1; no clear D. CDR1 and CDR2 from the germline V gene are LGHDT and YNNKEL (reference sequence). The CDR3 runs to 12 residues. Between the trimmed V and J ends, which lost 5 bases and 5 bases, there was a span of 7 bases. The chain's CDR3 is CASSRTDNEQFF. CDR3 in DNA: TGTGCCAGCAGCAGAACAGACAATGAGCAGTTCTTC.

The chain recombines TRBV19 with TRBJ2-2; the D is unclear. Per germline, CDR1 LNHDA and CDR2 SQIVND (reference sequence). The CDR3 consists of 14 residues. The ends were cut back, 1 base at V and 6 bases at J, with 9 bases in the middle. The CDR3 DNA reads TGTGCCAGTAGTATAGCCTCCGGGCCCGGGGAGCTGTTTTTT. It specifies CASSIASGPGELFF.

The chain links TRBV24-1 to TRBJ2-1; tentatively, D is TRBD1 (6 bases). Looked up from germline, CDR1 is KGHDR and CDR2 is SFDVKD. The CDR3 is 16 amino acids. V was shortened by 11 bases and J by 8 bases, with 27 bases between the two germline ends. The DNA of the CDR3 is TGTGCCAGCAGCCCCCTCGAGAGGACCAGGGGCCATGAGCAGTTCTTC. Amino acid sequence: CASSPLERTRGHEQFF.

The V gene is TRBV6-1, the J gene TRBJ2-7; D is tentatively TRBD1 or TRBD2 (5 bases each). The CDR3 is 16 residues long. The ends were cut back, 5 bases at V and 4 bases at J, with 21 bases in the middle. Germline V gene sequence: CDR1 MNHNS, CDR2 SASEGT. CDR3 DNA: TGTGCCAGCAGTCATACCCCCCGGGGCGATTTGTACGAGCAGTACTTC. Translation gives CASSHTPRGDLYEQYF.

The chain links TRBV20-1 to TRBJ2-7; possibly TRBD1 for D (6 bases). Germline CDR1 is DFQATT and CDR2 is SNEGSKA (reference sequence). The V end was cut by 4 bases, the J end by 7 bases, with 20 bases between. The CDR3 totals 14 residues. In DNA form, the CDR3 reads TGCAGTGCTATCACCGGGACATCCTTCGGAGAGCAGTACTTC. Translated: CSAITGTSFGEQYF.

The chain recombines TRBV9 with TRBJ2-7, with D possibly called TRBD1 or TRBD2 (5 bases each). Trimming took off 8 bases at V and 4 bases at J, with 16 bases between the two ends. Per the germline V gene, CDR1 is SGDLS and CDR2 is YYNGEE. The CDR3 totals 13 residues. CDR3 region: CASSKGRGYEQYF. The CDR3, as DNA: TGTGCCAGTAGTAAGGGGCGCGGGTACGAGCAGTACTTC.

V gene TRBV7-6 combines with J gene TRBJ2-7, with D possibly being TRBD1 (5 bases). Germline values: CDR1 SGHVS, CDR2 FNYEAQ. The CDR3 has 15 amino acids. V was clipped by 5 bases and J by 7 bases, with 21 bases between them. The CDR3 DNA follows: TGTGCCAGCAGCCTCCTCGGACAAGGCTTAGGGGAGCAGTACTTC. Its translation is CASSLLGQGLGEQYF.

The genes are TRBV7-9 and TRBJ2-7, with 15 bases fitting TRBD2. The CDR3 covers 15 residues. The J segment lost 13 bases and the V segment lost 5 bases, leaving 12 bases of the junction unmatched. Looked up from germline, CDR1 is SEHNR and CDR2 is FQNEAQ (reference sequence). CDR3 nucleotide sequence: TGTGCCAGCAGCCACCCTCAGGGACTAGCGGGAGGCCGCTACTTC. Its translation: CASSHPQGLAGGRYF. The full variable domain, its missing parts supplied by reference TRBV7-9 and TRBJ2-7, is DTGVSQNPRHKITKRGQNVTFRCDPISEHNRLYWYRQTLGQGPEFLTYFQNEAQLEKSRLLSDRFSAERPKGSFSTLEIQRTEQGDSAMYLCASSHPQGLAGGRYFGPGTRLTVT.